The clone carrying this TCR beta chain was seen a single time. The assay was immunoSEQ multiplex PCR, and TCRdb's table has in-frame clones only and misses some. The data show 350,000 to 450,000 clones, 80% to 90% seen once. The record originates from a study of blood T cell repertoires in COVID-19. The germline CDR1 and CDR2 sequences are GTSNPN and SVGIG (reference sequence). The V end lost 5 bases, the J end lost 5 bases, and 12 bases lay between the germline ends. The CDR3 has 13 residues. The V and J genes are TRBV30 and TRBJ2-2, with D perhaps matching TRBD2 (5 bases). The sequenced sample was PBMCs or T cells enriched from blood (not recorded which). The TCR was taken from a man aged 25 to 40 who had recovered from COVID-19. The CDR3 sequence: CAWELTGTGELFF. CDR3 bases: TGTGCCTGGGAACTGACGGGGACCGGGGAGCTGTTTTTT. Supplemented by reference TRBV30 and TRBJ2-2, the full variable domain reads SQTIHQWPATLVQPVGSPLSLECTVEGTSNPNLYWYRQAAGRGLQLLFYSVGIGQISSEVPQNLSASRPQDRQFILSSKKLLLSDSGFYLCAWELTGTGELFFGEGSRLTVL.